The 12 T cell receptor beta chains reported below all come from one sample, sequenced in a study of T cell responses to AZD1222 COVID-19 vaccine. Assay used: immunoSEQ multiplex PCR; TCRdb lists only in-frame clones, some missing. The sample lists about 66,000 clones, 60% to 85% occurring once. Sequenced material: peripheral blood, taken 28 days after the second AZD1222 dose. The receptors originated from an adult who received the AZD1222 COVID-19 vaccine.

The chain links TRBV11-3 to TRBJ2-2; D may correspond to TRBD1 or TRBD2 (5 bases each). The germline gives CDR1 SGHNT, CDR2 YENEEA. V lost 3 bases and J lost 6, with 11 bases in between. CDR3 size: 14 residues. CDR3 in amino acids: CASSFTTGPGELFF. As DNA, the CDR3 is TGTGCCAGCAGCTTCACCACGGGGCCCGGGGAGCTGTTTTTT.

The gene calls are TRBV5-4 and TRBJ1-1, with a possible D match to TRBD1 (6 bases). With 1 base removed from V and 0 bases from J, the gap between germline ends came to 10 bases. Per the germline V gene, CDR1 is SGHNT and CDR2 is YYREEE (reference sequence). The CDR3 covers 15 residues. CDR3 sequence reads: CASSLPGGMNTEAFF. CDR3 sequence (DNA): TGTGCCAGCAGCTTGCCGGGGGGCATGAACACTGAAGCTTTCTTT.

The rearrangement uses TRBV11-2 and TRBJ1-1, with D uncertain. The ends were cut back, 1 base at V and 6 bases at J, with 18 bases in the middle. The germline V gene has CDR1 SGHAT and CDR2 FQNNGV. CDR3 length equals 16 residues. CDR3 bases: TGTGCCAGCAGCTTAGCAAGACGGACGACTCCGTCTGAAGCTTTCTTT. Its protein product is CASSLARRTTPSEAFF.

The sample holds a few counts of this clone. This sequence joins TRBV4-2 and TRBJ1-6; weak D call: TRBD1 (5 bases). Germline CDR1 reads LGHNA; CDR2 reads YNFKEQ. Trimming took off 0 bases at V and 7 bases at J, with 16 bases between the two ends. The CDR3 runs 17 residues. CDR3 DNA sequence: TGTGCCAGCAGCCAAGATTCCGGGACGGTGAAAAATTCACCCCTCCACTTT. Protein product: CASSQDSGTVKNSPLHF.

This CDR3 reads CASSLGLSEQFF. For the CDR3, the DNA is TGTGCCAGCAGTCTTGGGCTGAGCGAGCAGTTCTTC. J is TRBJ2-1 and V is TRBV7-9; D unresolved. In germline, CDR1 is SEHNR, CDR2 FQNEAQ (reference sequence). Deletions cut 6 bases from V and 10 bases from J, with 13 bases between. This CDR3 is built from 12 residues.

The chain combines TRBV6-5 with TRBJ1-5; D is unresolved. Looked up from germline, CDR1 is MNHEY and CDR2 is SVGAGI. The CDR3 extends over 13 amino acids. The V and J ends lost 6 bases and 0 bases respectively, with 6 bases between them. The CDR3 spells CASSLNSNQPQHF. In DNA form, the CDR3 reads TGTGCCAGCAGCCTGAATAGCAATCAGCCCCAGCATTTT.

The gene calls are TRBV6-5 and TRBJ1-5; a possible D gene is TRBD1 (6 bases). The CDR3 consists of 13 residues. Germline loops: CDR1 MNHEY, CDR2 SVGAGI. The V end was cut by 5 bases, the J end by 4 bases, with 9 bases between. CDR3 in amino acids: CASSRTGNQPQHF. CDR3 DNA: TGTGCCAGCAGTCGAACAGGGAATCAGCCCCAGCATTTT.

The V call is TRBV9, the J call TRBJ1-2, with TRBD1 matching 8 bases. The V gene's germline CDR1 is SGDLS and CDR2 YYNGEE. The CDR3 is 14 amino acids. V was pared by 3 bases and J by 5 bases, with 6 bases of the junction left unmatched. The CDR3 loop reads CASSDSQGVYGYTF. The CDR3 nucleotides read TGTGCCAGCAGCGATTCACAGGGGGTTTATGGCTACACCTTC.

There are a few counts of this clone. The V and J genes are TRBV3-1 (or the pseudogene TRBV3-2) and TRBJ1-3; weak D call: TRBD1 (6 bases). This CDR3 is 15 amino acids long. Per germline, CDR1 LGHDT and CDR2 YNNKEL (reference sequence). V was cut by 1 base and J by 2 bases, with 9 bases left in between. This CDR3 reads CASSQGEGAGNTIYF. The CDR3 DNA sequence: TGTGCCAGCAGCCAAGGAGAGGGGGCTGGAAACACCATATATTTT.

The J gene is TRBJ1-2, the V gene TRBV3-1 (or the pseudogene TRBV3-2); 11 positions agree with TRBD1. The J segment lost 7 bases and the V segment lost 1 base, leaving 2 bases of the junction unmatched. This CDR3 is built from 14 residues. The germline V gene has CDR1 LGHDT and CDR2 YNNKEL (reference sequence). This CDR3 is CASSQADRGPGYTF. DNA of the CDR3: TGTGCCAGCAGCCAAGCGGACAGGGGGCCTGGCTACACCTTC.

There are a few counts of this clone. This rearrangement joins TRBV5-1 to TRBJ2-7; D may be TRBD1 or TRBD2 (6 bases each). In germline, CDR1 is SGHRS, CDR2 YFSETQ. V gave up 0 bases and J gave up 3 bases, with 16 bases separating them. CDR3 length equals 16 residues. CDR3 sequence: CASSLDVWGANYEQYF. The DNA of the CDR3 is TGCGCCAGCAGCTTGGACGTTTGGGGGGCCAACTACGAGCAGTACTTC. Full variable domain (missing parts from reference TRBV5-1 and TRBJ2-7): KAGVTQTPRYLIKTRGQQVTLSCSPISGHRSVSWYQQTPGQGLQFLFEYFSETQRNKGNFPGRFSGRQFSNSRSEMNVSTLELGDSALYLCASSLDVWGANYEQYFGPGTRLTVT.

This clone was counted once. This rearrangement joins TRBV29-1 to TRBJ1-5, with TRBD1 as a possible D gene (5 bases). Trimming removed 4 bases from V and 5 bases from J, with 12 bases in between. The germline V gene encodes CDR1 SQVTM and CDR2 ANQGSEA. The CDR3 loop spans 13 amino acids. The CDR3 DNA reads TGCAGCGTTGGACAGAGTGGTGATCAGCCCCAGCATTTT. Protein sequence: CSVGQSGDQPQHF.